The rows below give T cell receptor beta chains drawn from one sample of a study of tumor and adjacent non-tumor tissue in lung cancer. TCRdb analysed the multiplex PCR reads with MiXCR anew, one entry per CDR3 protein. Here the sample spans tens of thousands of distinct CDR3 sequences, around 80% being singletons. Sequencing was carried out using distant non-tumor lung tissue. The receptors originated from a man between 70 and 80 years old with non-small cell lung cancer. CDR3s include the opening cysteine and the closing phenylalanine or tryptophan. The D gene is left open where the match is weak. Clone sizes are given selectively: once, few, many, or a class where the clone is expanded.

V	D	J	size	DNA	CDR3
TRBV29-1	-	TRBJ1-2	-	TGCACCGTTGTCCCCTATCGATCCTCGGGAGAAGATGGTTACACCTTC	CTVVPYRSSGEDGYTF
TRBV28	TRBD1	TRBJ1-2	-	TGTGCCAGCAGTTTATCATCGGGCACAGGGGGCACTCGTGCCTACACCTTC	CASSLSSGTGGTRAYTF
TRBV6-5	-	TRBJ1-1	-	TGTGCCAGCTCTGACATACTGAACACTGAAGCTTTCTTT	CASSDILNTEAFF
TRBV4-1	TRBD2	TRBJ2-7	-	TGCGCCAGTTACCGGACTAGTGGGAACTACGAGCAGTACTTC	CASYRTSGNYEQYF
TRBV4-2	-	TRBJ2-5	-	TGCGCCAGCAACCAGGTGCAACGGGACTCCCAAGAGACCCAGTACTTC	CASNQVQRDSQETQYF
TRBV28	-	TRBJ2-2	few	TGTGCCAGCAGTTCCCCAGGGGAGACCGGGGAGCTGTTTTTT	CASSSPGETGELFF
TRBV11-3	TRBD2	TRBJ2-1	-	TGTGCCAGGAGTCGACTAGCGGGGGGGTACAATCAGCAGTTCTTC	CARSRLAGGYNQQFF
TRBV29-1	-	TRBJ2-5	-	TGCAGCGTGGCCAACAGGTTCCAAGAAATCCTGTACTTC	CSVANRFQEILYF
TRBV6-5	TRBD1	TRBJ2-5	-	TGTGCCAGCAGTTCCGCCGGGACAGAGTTCCCACAAGACACCCAGTACTTC	CASSSAGTEFPQDTQYF
TRBV29-1	TRBD2	TRBJ2-2	-	TGCAGCGCATTCGGGACTAACTTCACCGGGGAGCTGTTTTTT	CSAFGTNFTGELFF
TRBV5-1	-	TRBJ2-2	few	TGCGCCAGCAGCGTGGCAATGGGGGACACCGGGGAGCTGTTTTTT	CASSVAMGDTGELFF
TRBV6-1	-	TRBJ2-1	-	TGTGCCAGCAGTGAAGGTCCCGGGATCTCCTACAATGAACAGTTCTTC	CASSEGPGISYNEQFF
TRBV6-5	-	TRBJ1-1	-	TGTGCCACCTCTTGGATAGGGAAAGCTGTAGCTTTCTTT	CATSWIGKAVAFF
TRBV11-3	-	TRBJ2-1	-	TGTACCAGCAGCTCAGATCCCTCCTACAATGTGCAGTTCTTC	CTSSSDPSYNVQFF
TRBV6-2/TRBV6-3	-	TRBJ1-6	-	TGTGCCAGCAGCCCGGAGGGTAAAGAGAATTTACCCCTCCACTTT	CASSPEGKENLPLHF
TRBV6-2/TRBV6-3	-	TRBJ1-2	-	TGTGCTAGCAGTCTCGCATATGGCTACACCTTC	CASSLAYGYTF
TRBV11-3	TRBD1	TRBJ1-1	once	TGTGCCAGCATCTTCCGGGACAGAATCCTGAACAGTAAAGCTTTCTTT	CASIFRDRILNSKAFF
TRBV10-3	TRBD1	TRBJ1-6	-	TGTGTCATCAATAGACAGGGACCTAATTCACCCCTACACTTT	CVINRQGPNSPLHF
TRBV20-1	-	TRBJ2-2	-	TGCAGAGCTAGAGATATGGACTGGGGGTGCGTAGACACCGGGGAGCTGTTATTT	CRARDMDWGCVDTGELLF
TRBV6-1	-	TRBJ2-2	-	TGTGCCAGCATGGCGGGGTTGGAAAAGACCGGGGTGCTGTTTTTT	CASMAGLEKTGVLFF
TRBV29-1	TRBD1	TRBJ2-7	-	TGCAGCGCGACCGGGGACAGGAGCTACAAGCAGTACTTC	CSATGDRSYKQYF
TRBV11-3	-	TRBJ2-2	-	TGTGCCAGCAGCTTAAATCCGGTAATCACCTGGGGGCTGTTTTTT	CASSLNPVITWGLFF
TRBV11-3	-	TRBJ2-3	once	TGTGCCAGAACCCGTCGGGAAGTATGCACAGGTACGCACTATTTT	CARTRREVCTGTHYF
TRBV6-6	TRBD2	TRBJ2-1	-	TGTGCCAGCAGTTACAGGGTATTAGCGGGAGCGGTCCAGCTCTTC	CASSYRVLAGAVQLF